This entry lists 21 T cell receptor beta chains sequenced from one sample in a study of T cell changes during pregnancy in multiple sclerosis. TCRdb's copy holds only in-frame clones and misses some; the assay was immunoSEQ multiplex PCR. The sample contains some 89,000 clones, approximately 94% of which appear only once. Sequencing was performed on peripheral blood, taken in the third trimester of pregnancy. These receptors came from a female donor with multiple sclerosis, enrolled in a pregnancy study.

The chain is built from TRBV11-2 and TRBJ2-7; D may be TRBD2 (8 bases). Trimming cost V 5 bases and J 4 bases, with 18 bases left between them. This CDR3 has 15 residues. Germline values: CDR1 SGHAT, CDR2 FQNNGV. The CDR3 sequence: CASSREGTGVYEQYF. For the CDR3, the DNA is TGTGCCAGCAGCCGGGAGGGTACAGGGGTGTACGAGCAGTACTTC.

The chain has TRBV5-1 and TRBJ1-2; D gene uncertain. The CDR3 spans 13 residues. V was pared by 2 bases and J by 2 bases, with 7 bases between. Per germline, CDR1 SGHRS and CDR2 YFSETQ. The CDR3 reads CASSLGRNYGYTF. The CDR3, as DNA: TGCGCCAGCAGCTTAGGCAGGAACTATGGCTACACCTTC.

The genes are TRBV10-3 and TRBJ2-7; D remains ambiguous. Germline V gene lookup returns CDR1 ENHRY and CDR2 SYGVKD. The CDR3 spans 12 residues. The ends were cut back, 6 bases at V and 0 bases at J, with 6 bases in the middle. CDR3 residues: CAISIGSYEQYF. Written as DNA, the CDR3 is TGTGCCATCAGCATCGGCTCCTACGAGCAGTACTTC.

This chain joins TRBV6-5 and TRBJ1-4; D unresolved. The CDR3 loop spans 15 amino acids. The germline CDR1 and CDR2 sequences are MNHEY and SVGAGI. V was shortened by 5 bases and J by 8 bases, with 18 bases between the two germline ends. Written as DNA, the CDR3 is TGTGCCAGCAGTAACTTTGGAGGGATCGGGGAAAAACTGTTTTTT. Translating it yields CASSNFGGIGEKLFF.

V and J are TRBV5-1 and TRBJ2-3; 9 bases are shared with TRBD1. J was trimmed by 2 bases and V by 0 bases; bases with no gene match: 1. This CDR3 contains 15 residues. Per the germline V gene, CDR1 is SGHRS and CDR2 is YFSETQ. The CDR3 DNA sequence: TGCGCCAGCAGCTTGGGGGACAGGGACACAGATACGCAGTATTTT. Its protein product is CASSLGDRDTDTQYF.

This chain joins TRBV11-2 and TRBJ2-5; TRBD2 is a possible D gene (6 bases). With 6 bases removed from V and 3 bases from J, the gap between germline ends came to 14 bases. CDR1 SGHAT and CDR2 FQNNGV come from the germline V gene. The CDR3 length is 14 residues. The CDR3 loop reads CASRQPGLEETQYF. The CDR3 region has the DNA TGTGCCAGCAGGCAGCCGGGACTCGAAGAGACCCAGTACTTC.

The V call is TRBV5-6, the J call TRBJ1-6, with 8 bases matching TRBD1. V was clipped by 1 base and J by 8 bases; unmatched bases: 8. Germline V gene data show CDR1 as SGHDT and CDR2 as YYEEEE. CDR3 size: 16 residues. The CDR3 protein is CASSLLSGQGYSPLHF. The CDR3 DNA is TGTGCCAGCAGCTTGCTTTCCGGACAGGGTTATTCACCCCTCCACTTT.

This sequence joins TRBV5-1 and TRBJ2-1; possible D gene TRBD2, 7 bases. Trimming left V 0 bases short and J 0 bases short, with 16 bases between. CDR1 and CDR2 (germline): SGHRS, YFSETQ. The CDR3 is 18 residues long. In DNA, the CDR3 is TGCGCCAGCAGCTTGGCCCCGGCGGGGGCGGGCTCCTACAATGAGCAGTTCTTC. Protein: CASSLAPAGAGSYNEQFF.

The J gene is TRBJ2-3, the V gene TRBV18, with 13 bases fitting TRBD2. Germline V gene lookup returns CDR1 KGHSH and CDR2 LQKENI. After removal of 5 bases from V and 1 base from J, the junction contained 3 bases not matched to a gene. The CDR3 spans 16 residues. The CDR3, as DNA: TGTGCCAGCTCAGACGGGACTAGCGGGGGCACAGATACGCAGTATTTT. Translation gives CASSDGTSGGTDTQYF.

The chain couples TRBV4-1 to TRBJ2-3; 10 bases match TRBD2. V shed 0 bases and J 5 bases; nucleotides not matched to a gene: 8. Germline values: CDR1 MGHRA, CDR2 YSYEKL. This CDR3 contains 17 residues. The CDR3 loop reads CASSQDGAGGGKDTQYF. The CDR3 bases are TGCGCCAGCAGCCAAGATGGAGCGGGGGGGGGAAAAGATACGCAGTATTTT.

The rearrangement joins TRBV29-1 to TRBJ2-3, with 9 positions matching TRBD1. The CDR3 is 16 residues long. From germline, CDR1 is SQVTM and CDR2 ANQGSEA. The trim removed 4 bases at V and 6 bases at J, leaving 14 bases unmatched. CDR3 sequence: CSVVGSGTGLFDTQYF. The CDR3 DNA is TGCAGCGTTGTAGGATCGGGGACAGGGCTTTTCGATACGCAGTATTTT.

The V call is TRBV14, the J call TRBJ2-5, with D tentatively TRBD2 (6 bases). Germline assignment: CDR1 SGHDN and CDR2 FVKESK. V lost 1 base, J lost 1 base, and 13 bases lay in between. This CDR3 region has 16 residues. The CDR3 protein is CASSQGLGVPQETQYF. CDR3 sequence (DNA): TGTGCCAGCAGCCAAGGACTAGGAGTGCCCCAAGAGACCCAGTACTTC.

J is TRBJ1-4 and V is TRBV5-4, with D maybe TRBD1 (6 bases). The germline V gene encodes CDR1 SGHNT and CDR2 YYREEE (reference sequence). The V and J ends lost 3 bases and 4 bases respectively, with 13 bases between them. The CDR3 runs to 15 residues. The CDR3 loop is CASSWTSGVNEKLFF. The DNA of the CDR3 is TGTGCCAGCAGCTGGACATCAGGGGTTAATGAAAAACTGTTTTTT.

The count of this clone is one. The rearrangement uses TRBV19 and TRBJ1-3, with 8 bases lining up with TRBD1. The length of the CDR3 is 18 residues. The junction had 8 bases not matched to a gene; V was cut back by 1 base and J by 0 bases. The germline V gene has CDR1 LNHDA and CDR2 SQIVND (reference sequence). The CDR3 region has the DNA TGTGCCAGTAGTATAGCCCCGACAGGGGCCAGCTCTGGAAACACCATATATTTT. This codes for CASSIAPTGASSGNTIYF.

This sequence joins TRBV6-1 and TRBJ2-1; TRBD1 matches at 7 bases. V gave up 10 bases and J gave up 7 bases; unmatched junction bases: 7. CDR3 length: 12 residues. Germline-derived CDR1 and CDR2 are MNHNS and SASEGT. In nucleotides, the CDR3 is TGTGCCACTATGACAGGGTTAAATGAGCAGTTCTTC. It is translated as CATMTGLNEQFF.

J is TRBJ1-1 and V is TRBV6-1; TRBD1 is a possible D gene (6 bases). The germline gives CDR1 MNHNS, CDR2 SASEGT. The CDR3 has 14 residues. The V end was cut by 7 bases, the J end by 0 bases, with 12 bases between. CDR3 region: CASTEDRLNTEAFF. DNA for the CDR3: TGTGCCAGCACCGAGGACAGACTGAACACTGAAGCTTTCTTT.

The chain links TRBV9 to TRBJ2-5; 8 bases line up with TRBD1. The germline V gene encodes CDR1 SGDLS and CDR2 YYNGEE. The CDR3 runs 17 residues. The junction had 9 bases not matched to a gene; V was cut back by 0 bases and J by 2 bases. CDR3 DNA: TGTGCCAGCAGCGTAGGCGTACCGGGGACAGGTCAAGAGACCCAGTACTTC. This codes for CASSVGVPGTGQETQYF.

The chain recombines TRBV27 with TRBJ2-1; 7 nucleotides match TRBD2. CDR3 size: 14 residues. Trimming took 7 bases from V and 7 from J; bases not matched to a gene: 10. Germline values: CDR1 MNHEY, CDR2 SMNVEV (reference sequence). CDR3 amino acids: CASTPVGEGNEQFF. For the CDR3, the DNA is TGTGCCAGCACCCCGGTCGGGGAGGGAAATGAGCAGTTCTTC.

The J gene is TRBJ2-1, the V gene TRBV6-5; D unclear. The CDR3 sequence is 14 residues long. V lost 6 bases and J lost 1, with 10 bases in between. CDR1 MNHEY and CDR2 SVGAGI come from the germline V gene. As DNA, the CDR3 is TGTGCCAGCAGCCCCCGGCGGTCCTACAATGAGCAGTTCTTC. It encodes CASSPRRSYNEQFF.

J is TRBJ1-2 and V is TRBV7-6; D unresolved. Germline-derived CDR1 and CDR2 are SGHVS and FNYEAQ. The CDR3 spans 13 residues. V lost 6 bases to trimming and J lost 2 bases, with 10 bases between them. The CDR3 reads CASRGLGNYGYTF. The CDR3, as DNA: TGTGCCAGCAGGGGTTTGGGCAACTATGGCTACACCTTC. The variable domain in full, completed from reference TRBV7-6 and TRBJ1-2, reads GAGVSQSPRYKVTKRGQDVALRCDPISGHVSLYWYRQALGQGPEFLTYFNYEAQQDKSGLPNDRFSAERPEGSISTLTIQRTEQRDSAMYRCASRGLGNYGYTFGSGTRLTVV.

The chain carries TRBV19 and TRBJ1-5; 10 nucleotides line up with TRBD1. V dropped 5 bases and J dropped 6; count of bases not matched to a gene: 10. Germline assignment: CDR1 LNHDA and CDR2 SQIVND (reference sequence). The CDR3 totals 16 residues. The CDR3 bases are TGTGCCAGTAGTGTACACCGGGACAGGGGACTTCAGCCCCAGCATTTT. This gives the protein CASSVHRDRGLQPQHF.